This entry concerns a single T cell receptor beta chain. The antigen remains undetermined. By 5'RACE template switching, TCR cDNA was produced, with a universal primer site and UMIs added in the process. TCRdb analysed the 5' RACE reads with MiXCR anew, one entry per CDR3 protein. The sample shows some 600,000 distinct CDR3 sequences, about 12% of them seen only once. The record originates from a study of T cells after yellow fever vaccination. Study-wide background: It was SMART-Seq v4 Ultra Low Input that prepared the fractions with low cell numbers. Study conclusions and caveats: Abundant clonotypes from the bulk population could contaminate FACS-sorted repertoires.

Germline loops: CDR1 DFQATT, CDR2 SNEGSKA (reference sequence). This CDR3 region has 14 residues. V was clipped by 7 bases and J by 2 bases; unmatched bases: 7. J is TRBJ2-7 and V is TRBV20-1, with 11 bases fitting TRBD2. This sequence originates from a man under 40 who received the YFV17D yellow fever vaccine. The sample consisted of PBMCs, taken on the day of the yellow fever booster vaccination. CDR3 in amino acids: CSGLGTSGTYEQYF. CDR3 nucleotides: TGCAGTGGTTTGGGGACTAGCGGCACCTACGAGCAGTACTTC.